What follows are 14 T cell receptor beta chains derived from one specimen sequenced in a study of blood T cell repertoires in COVID-19. This table comes from immunoSEQ multiplex PCR, and its TCRdb copy is limited to in-frame clones, with some not included. This sample has about 69,000 clones, with 82% found just once. The sample consisted of peripheral blood. The receptors originated from a human donor in a cohort sampled during active COVID-19.

This clone was detected only once. This chain connects TRBV4-1 to TRBJ1-1; D is unresolved. Trimming removed 1 base from V and 4 bases from J, with 10 bases in between. This CDR3 contains 14 residues. Germline assignment: CDR1 MGHRA and CDR2 YSYEKL. As DNA, the CDR3 is TGCGCCAGCAGCCAAGGGATTGGAGCCACTGAAGCTTTCTTT. Translated: CASSQGIGATEAFF.

The gene calls are TRBV6-1 and TRBJ2-2, with a tentative D call TRBD2 (7 bases). Looked up from germline, CDR1 is MNHNS and CDR2 is SASEGT. The V end was cut by 1 base, the J end by 5 bases, with 14 bases between. The CDR3 is made up of 16 amino acids. The CDR3 nucleotides read TGTGCCAGCAGTGAAGAGGCGGGGGCCCTAACCGGGGAGCTGTTTTTT. It is translated as CASSEEAGALTGELFF.

The V call is TRBV6-5, the J call TRBJ2-7, with 9 bases identical to TRBD2. Trimming cost V 2 bases and J 2 bases; bases outside gene matches: 4. This CDR3 region has 15 residues. Germline CDR1 and CDR2: MNHEY and SVGAGI. The CDR3 bases are TGTGCCAGCAGTTACGGAGCGGGGGGAACCTACGAGCAGTACTTC. It encodes CASSYGAGGTYEQYF.

The chain links TRBV6-2 or TRBV6-3 to TRBJ2-5, with a tentative D call TRBD1 (6 bases). The V gene's germline CDR1 is MNHEY and CDR2 SVGEGT. The CDR3 covers 14 residues. Trimming shortened V by 4 bases and J by 3 bases, and 12 bases separated the two germline ends. CDR3 DNA: TGTGCCAGCAGTTCCCAAGACAGGAAAGAGACCCAGTACTTC. Its translation is CASSSQDRKETQYF.

This chain joins TRBV21-1 and TRBJ1-5. TRBV21-1 constitutes a pseudogene. This CDR3 comprises 15 residues. The CDR3 region is CASSRGGRSNQPQHF. The CDR3 DNA reads as TGTGCCAGCAGCAGGGGAGGGCGAAGCAATCAGCCCCAGCATTTT.

The chain is built from TRBV27 and TRBJ1-1; TRBD1 agrees at 10 bases. Per the germline V gene, CDR1 is MNHEY and CDR2 is SMNVEV (reference sequence). V lost 4 bases and J lost 7; bases outside the gene matches: 6. The CDR3 sequence is 14 residues long. The CDR3 sequence: CASSYGGQGSEAFF. For the CDR3, the DNA is TGTGCCAGCAGTTATGGGGGACAGGGGAGTGAAGCTTTCTTT.

The V and J genes are TRBV19 and TRBJ1-2, with D possibly being TRBD1 (6 bases). V lost 5 bases and J 3 bases, leaving 13 bases between the germline ends. Germline loops: CDR1 LNHDA, CDR2 SQIVND (reference sequence). This CDR3 is built from 14 residues. The CDR3 DNA reads as TGTGCCAGTAGTCCCCGACAGGACTACTATGGCTACACCTTC. Its translation: CASSPRQDYYGYTF.

This sequence joins TRBV2 and TRBJ1-5, with TRBD1 as a possible D gene (5 bases). Germline assignment: CDR1 SNHLY and CDR2 FYNNEI. V gave up 5 bases and J gave up 0 bases, with 14 bases separating them. This CDR3 is built from 16 residues. In DNA, the CDR3 is TGTGCCAGCAGTACCTCCGACAGTCATAGCAATCAGCCCCAGCATTTT. It codes for CASSTSDSHSNQPQHF.

J is TRBJ2-2 and V is TRBV9, with TRBD1 matching over 11 bases. In germline, CDR1 is SGDLS, CDR2 YYNGEE. The CDR3 is 17 amino acids. The ends lost 4 bases at V and 3 bases at J; junction bases unmatched: 8. CDR3 coding DNA: TGTGCCAGCAGCATGGGACAGGGGGGCCTGGACACCGGGGAGCTGTTTTTT. As protein: CASSMGQGGLDTGELFF.

The chain carries TRBV5-5 and TRBJ1-5, with 8 bases fitting TRBD1. The CDR3 sequence is 15 residues long. V trimming: 3 bases; J trimming: 9 bases; junction bases outside the gene matches: 11. CDR1 is SGHKS and CDR2 is YYEKEE in the germline V gene (reference sequence). The CDR3 reads CASSWAGTGQGPQHF. The CDR3 DNA is TGTGCCAGCAGCTGGGCCGGGACAGGTCAAGGGCCCCAGCATTTT.

The chain has TRBV3-1 (or the pseudogene TRBV3-2) and TRBJ1-2; a possible D gene is TRBD1 (6 bases). V lost 0 bases, J lost 4 bases, and 9 bases lay in between. CDR1 is LGHDT, CDR2 YNNKEL, per germline (reference sequence). This CDR3 has 14 residues. The CDR3 sequence is CASSQEGAVYGYTF. The CDR3 DNA reads TGTGCCAGCAGCCAAGAGGGGGCGGTCTATGGCTACACCTTC.

The CDR3 reads CASSLGGTRQLNYGYTF. The CDR3 DNA is TGTGCCAGCAGCTTGGGGGGGACCAGACAACTTAACTATGGCTACACCTTC. This chain joins TRBV7-9 and TRBJ1-2; TRBD1 might be the D (5 bases). The CDR3 runs to 17 residues. Trimming removed 3 bases at V and 1 base at J, with 18 bases between. The germline CDR1 and CDR2 sequences are SEHNR and FQNEAQ (reference sequence).

This clone is a singleton in its sample. The CDR3, as DNA: TGTGCCAGCAGTTACTCGATAGGACAGGGCTCCTACGAGCAGTACTTC. Translating gives CASSYSIGQGSYEQYF. This chain connects TRBV6-6 to TRBJ2-7; the match to TRBD1 covers 8 bases. V shed 0 bases, J shed 0 bases, and the junction held 4 bases outside the gene matches. CDR1 is MNHNY and CDR2 is SVGAGI in the germline V gene (reference sequence). The CDR3 is 16 residues long.

This chain connects TRBV5-1 to TRBJ2-1; D ambiguous. V lost 3 bases to trimming and J lost 7 bases, with 8 bases between them. The CDR3 has 12 residues. Per the germline V gene, CDR1 is SGHRS and CDR2 is YFSETQ. Here the CDR3 reads CASSSDGNEQFF. The DNA for the CDR3 is TGCGCCAGCAGCTCCGACGGGAATGAGCAGTTCTTC.